This T cell receptor (beta chain) stems from a study of blood T cell repertoires in COVID-19. Study-wide background: The samples span acute and convalescent COVID-19 from the United States, Italy and Spain. In each case, the material was cDNA or gDNA derived from T cells, B-cell-depleted T cells, or PBMCs.

Authors' processing steps: Researchers report that nucleated cell counts were estimated from reference gene primer amplification. Measured with immunoSEQ multiplex PCR; TCRdb has only the in-frame clones, and not every one. V and J calls and clone size follow that table, whereas D and trimming were derived from the DNA. The repertoire includes about 23,000 clones, roughly 85% of them detected once, and 20% to 25% sits in the top ten. What was sequenced was peripheral blood. This sequence was found in a man between 65 and 79 years old in a cohort sampled during active COVID-19.

The CDR3 DNA reads as TGTGCCAGCAGTTCGGACTCTAGCGGGAGGGCCAAAGATACGCAGTATTTT. Its protein is CASSSDSSGRAKDTQYF. The chain couples TRBV28 to TRBJ2-3; 12 bases match TRBD2. This CDR3 is 17 amino acids long. CDR1 and CDR2 (germline): MDHEN, SYDVKM. V was clipped by 4 bases and J by 5 bases; unmatched bases: 10. The full variable domain, its missing parts supplied by reference TRBV28 and TRBJ2-3, is DVKVTQSSRYLVKRTGEKVFLECVQDMDHENMFWYRQDPGLGLRLIYFSYDVKMKEKGDIPEGYSVSREKKERFSLILESASTNQTSMYLCASSSDSSGRAKDTQYFGPGTRLTVL.